This T cell receptor (beta chain) was sequenced in a study of chemoradiotherapy in HPV16-positive cancers. Overall study: Functional T-cell assays on a couple of HPV16-positive patients' cells defined candidate HPV-specific clones and common TCR motifs.

The germline CDR1 and CDR2 sequences are PRHDT and FYEKMQ (reference sequence). The V end lost 3 bases, the J end lost 3 bases, and 11 bases lay between the germline ends. This CDR3 has 14 amino acids. The method was immunoSEQ multiplex PCR; TCRdb's version includes in-frame clones alone and lacks a portion of them. The table lists thousands of clones, more than 60% of them singletons. The sample was tumor tissue, taken from a patient who underwent chemoradiotherapy. The sequence was collected from a human donor with HPV-associated anogenital cancer. The chain carries TRBV13 and TRBJ1-2, with D hard to call. The CDR3 is CASSFWGGDYGYTF. CDR3 sequence (DNA): TGTGCCAGCAGCTTCTGGGGTGGTGACTATGGCTACACCTTC.